This TCR beta chain was retrieved from a study of T cells in Graves' hyperthyroidism and ophthalmopathy. Study-wide findings and caveats: Blood shared most expanded thyroid clonotypes above 0.001.

In this sample, this clonotype turned up a few times. The antigen remains undetermined. Fresh peripheral blood, roughly 10 ml, was the source of the PBMCs. Using RNA transcripts as the source, TCR beta CDR3 regions were amplified. The TCR CDR3 first-round RT-PCR relied on the HTBI primer set. TCRdb re-called the multiplex PCR reads through MiXCR, storing one row per CDR3 protein. This repertoire shows over 350,000 distinct CDR3 sequences, about 14% found once; its top ten account for 25% to 30%. Germline CDR1 reads WNHNN; CDR2 reads SYGVQD (reference sequence). V lost 1 base and J lost 1, with 13 bases in between. The CDR3 runs 17 residues.

Sequencing input: blood. The sequence came from a man aged 45-65 years with Graves' ophthalmopathy. The chain links TRBV10-1 to TRBJ1-4; D is unclear. In nucleotides, the CDR3 is TGCGCCAGCAGTGAGTTTCCAGGTTTCGTAACTAATGAAAAACTGTTTTTT. It translates to CASSEFPGFVTNEKLFF.